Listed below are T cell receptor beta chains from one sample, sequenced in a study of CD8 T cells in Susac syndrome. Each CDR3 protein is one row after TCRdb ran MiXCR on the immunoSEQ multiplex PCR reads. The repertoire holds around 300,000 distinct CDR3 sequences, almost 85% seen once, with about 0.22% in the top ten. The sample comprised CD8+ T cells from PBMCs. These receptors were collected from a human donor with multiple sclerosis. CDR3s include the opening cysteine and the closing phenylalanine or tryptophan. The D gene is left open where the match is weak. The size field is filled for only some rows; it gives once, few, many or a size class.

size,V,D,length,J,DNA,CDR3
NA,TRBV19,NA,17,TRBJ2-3,TGTGCCAGCGGCAGTATCCCAGGGATTCCCTGGTTGGATACGCAGTATTTT,CASGSIPGIPWLDTQYF
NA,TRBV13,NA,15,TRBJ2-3,TGTGCCAGCAGCTTTTTTCGACTCGTGGCAGATACGCAGTATTTT,CASSFFRLVADTQYF
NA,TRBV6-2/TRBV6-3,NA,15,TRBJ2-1,TGTGCCAGCAGTCCGACAGTAGTGATATACAATGAGCAGTTCTTC,CASSPTVVIYNEQFF
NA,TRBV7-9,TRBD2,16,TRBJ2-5,TGTGCCAGCAGCCCAATGGGCGGGAGTAGCCAAGAGACCCAGTACTTC,CASSPMGGSSQETQYF
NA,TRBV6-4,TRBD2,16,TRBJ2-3,TGTGCCAGCTGTGGACTAGCGGGAGTTGGCGGGGGTACGCAGTATTTT,CASCGLAGVGGGTQYF
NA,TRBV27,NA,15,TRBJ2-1,TGTGCCAGCAGTTTTCTAGACAGTTTCTACAATGAGCAGTTCTTC,CASSFLDSFYNEQFF
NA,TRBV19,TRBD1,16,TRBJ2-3,TGTGCCAGTAGTAGGAGTCGGGACAGGGGCACAGATACGCAGTATTTT,CASSRSRDRGTDTQYF
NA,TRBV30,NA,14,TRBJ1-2,TGTGCCTTCGTAGGGAGTTGGGGCAAATATGGCTACACCTTC,CAFVGSWGKYGYTF
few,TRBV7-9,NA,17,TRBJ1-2,TGTGCCAGCAGCGCCCATCCGGGGGGCAGGGTCATCTATGGCTACACCTTC,CASSAHPGGRVIYGYTF
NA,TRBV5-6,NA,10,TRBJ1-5,TGTGCCAGCAGCCATCCGCCCCAGCATTTT,CASSHPPQHF
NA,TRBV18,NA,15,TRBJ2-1,TGTGCCAGCTCACGCCCTGATTCGCTGGGGGATGAGCAGTTCTTC,CASSRPDSLGDEQFF
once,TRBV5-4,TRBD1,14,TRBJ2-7,TGTGCCAGCAGCGGACGGACAGGGGAACCCCGATTGTACTTC,CASSGRTGEPRLYF
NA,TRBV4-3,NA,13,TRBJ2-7,TGCGCCAGCAGCCAAGAATCGGGGGTGGAGCAGTACTTC,CASSQESGVEQYF
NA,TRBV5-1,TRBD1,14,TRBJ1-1,TGCGCCAGCAGTACAGGGGTCGGGCACACTGAAGCTTTCTTT,CASSTGVGHTEAFF
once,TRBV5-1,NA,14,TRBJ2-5,TGCGCCAGCAGCTGGCGGGGAGAGGGGGAGACCCAGTACTTC,CASSWRGEGETQYF
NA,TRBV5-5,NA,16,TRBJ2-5,TGTGCCAGCAGCTCTCCTCATTCGGGACGAATGGAGACCCAGTACTTC,CASSSPHSGRMETQYF
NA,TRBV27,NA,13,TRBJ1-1,TGTGCCAGCAGTTTCCCCGGGTCGGGAGAAGCTTTCTTT,CASSFPGSGEAFF
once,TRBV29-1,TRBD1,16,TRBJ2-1,TGCAGCGTAGTAGGGACGGGACAGGGGTTTCTATCGGAGCAGTTCTTC,CSVVGTGQGFLSEQFF
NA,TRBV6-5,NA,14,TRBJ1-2,TGTGCCAGCAGTTATGGTCCGTCCTTCTATGGCTACACCTTC,CASSYGPSFYGYTF
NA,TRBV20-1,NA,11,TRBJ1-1,TGCAGTGCTTTACAGGACACTGAAGCTTTCTTT,CSALQDTEAFF
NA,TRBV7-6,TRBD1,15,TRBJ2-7,TGTGCCAGCAGCGCCGCCGGGACAGGGTCCTACGAGCAGTACTTC,CASSAAGTGSYEQYF
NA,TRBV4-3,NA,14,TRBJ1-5,TGCGCCAGCAGCCATAGGGGCGGGGATCAGCCCCAGCATTTT,CASSHRGGDQPQHF
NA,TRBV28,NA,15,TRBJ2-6,TGTGCCAGCGTTTTATCAGGGTCTGGGGCCAACGTCCTGACTTTC,CASVLSGSGANVLTF
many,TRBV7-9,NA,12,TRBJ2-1,TGTGCCAGCAGCTTAGGGTACAATGAGCAGTTCTTC,CASSLGYNEQFF
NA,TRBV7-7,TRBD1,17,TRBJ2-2,TGTGCTAGCAGCCCAATACAGGGGGCGCCCGGAACCGGGGAGCTGTTTTTT,CASSPIQGAPGTGELFF
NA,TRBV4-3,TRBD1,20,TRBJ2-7,TGCGCCAGCAGCCAAGAAAGACCTGGTGAGGGACAGCGGAGCTCCTACGAGCAGTACTTC,CASSQERPGEGQRSSYEQYF
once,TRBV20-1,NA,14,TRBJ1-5,TGCAGTGCTAGAGTAATAAGGGAGGGGTGGCCCCAGCATTTT,CSARVIREGWPQHF
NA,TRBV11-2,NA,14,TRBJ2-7,TGTGCCAGCAGCTTAGTTCAGAGCTCCTACGAGCAGTACTTC,CASSLVQSSYEQYF
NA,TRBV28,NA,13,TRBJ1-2,TGTGCCAGCAGTTTGGATAGGGGCTATGGCTACACCTTC,CASSLDRGYGYTF
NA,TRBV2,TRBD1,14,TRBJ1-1,TGTGCCAGCAGATTTGGACAGGCTAACACTGAAGCTTTCTTT,CASRFGQANTEAFF
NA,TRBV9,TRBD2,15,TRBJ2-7,TGTGCCAGCAGCGTAGACGCGGGAGCTAGGACCGAGCAGTACTTC,CASSVDAGARTEQYF
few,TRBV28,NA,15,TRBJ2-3,TGTGCCAGCAATTCCCTAGCAGATAGCACAGATACGCAGTATTTT,CASNSLADSTDTQYF
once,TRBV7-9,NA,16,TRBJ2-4,TGTGCCAGCAGGTCAAGCGGAGACCTAGCCAAAAACATTCAGTACTTC,CASRSSGDLAKNIQYF
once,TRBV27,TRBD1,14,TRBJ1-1,TGTGCCAGCAGTCCTAGGACAGGGAGGCCTGAAGCTTTCTTT,CASSPRTGRPEAFF
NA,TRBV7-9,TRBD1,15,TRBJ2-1,TGTGCCAGCAGCTTAGCGCGACAGGGGTTGGATGAGCAGTTCTTC,CASSLARQGLDEQFF
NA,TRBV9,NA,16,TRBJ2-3,TGTGCCAGCAGCGTAGGAGTGCGTTCTAGCACAGATACGCAGTATTTT,CASSVGVRSSTDTQYF
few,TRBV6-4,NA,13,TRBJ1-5,TGTGCCAGCAGTGATGGTCGGAATCAGCCCCAGCATTTT,CASSDGRNQPQHF
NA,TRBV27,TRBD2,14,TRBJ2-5,TGTGCCGGCAGGGGACTAGCGGCCCAAGAGACCCAGTACTTC,CAGRGLAAQETQYF
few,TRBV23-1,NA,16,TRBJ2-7,TGCGCCAGCAGTCAAAGCCCAACCAAAAGAGGCTACGAGCAGTACTTC,CASSQSPTKRGYEQYF
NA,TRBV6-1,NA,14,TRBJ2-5,TGTGCCAGCAGTAGTCTGGGGGTAGGGGAGACCCAGTACTTC,CASSSLGVGETQYF
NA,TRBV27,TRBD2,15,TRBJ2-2,TGTGCCAGCAGTTCCCTAGCGGGAGCGCTCGGGGAGCTGTTTTTT,CASSSLAGALGELFF
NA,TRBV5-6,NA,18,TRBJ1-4,TGTGCCAGCAGCTCCTCATTAACCGGGACACCGTCTAATGAAAAACTGTTTTTT,CASSSSLTGTPSNEKLFF
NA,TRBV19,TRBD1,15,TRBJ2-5,TGTGCCAGTAGTTCTCGGGACAGCTTTTTGGAGACCCAGTACTTC,CASSSRDSFLETQYF
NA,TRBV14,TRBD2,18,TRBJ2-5,TGTGCCAGCAGCCAAGATAAGAGAACTAGCGGGTATCTAGAGACCCAGTACTTC,CASSQDKRTSGYLETQYF
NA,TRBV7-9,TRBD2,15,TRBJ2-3,TGTGCCAGCAGCTTAACGGGAGGGTCCACCGATACGCAGTATTTT,CASSLTGGSTDTQYF
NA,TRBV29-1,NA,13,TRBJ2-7,TGCAGCGTTGAAAGTGACAGCTCCTACGAGCAGTACTTC,CSVESDSSYEQYF
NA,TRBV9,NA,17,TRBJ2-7,TGTGCCAGCAGCCCAGTAGCCCCGTTCGCGGGACGCTACGAGCAGTACTTC,CASSPVAPFAGRYEQYF
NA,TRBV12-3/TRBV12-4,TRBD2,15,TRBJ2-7,TGTGCCAGCAGCCCCCCAGCGGGAGGAGCCCACGAGCAGTACTTC,CASSPPAGGAHEQYF
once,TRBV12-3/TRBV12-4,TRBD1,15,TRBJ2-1,TGTGCCAGCAGTTTGGGACAGTACCAATACAATGAGCAGTTCTTC,CASSLGQYQYNEQFF
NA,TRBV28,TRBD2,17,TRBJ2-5,TGTGCCAGCAACGAGGGAGGGCGCGCGGTATCACAAGAGACCCAGTACTTC,CASNEGGRAVSQETQYF
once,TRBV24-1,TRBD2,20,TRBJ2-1,TGTGCCACCAGTGAAATACTAGCGGGAGGTCGGTTGCCCTCCTACAATGAGCAGTTCTTC,CATSEILAGGRLPSYNEQFF
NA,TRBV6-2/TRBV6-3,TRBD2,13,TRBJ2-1,TGTGCCAGCCGTCTAGCGGGAGGCGATGAGCAGTTCTTC,CASRLAGGDEQFF
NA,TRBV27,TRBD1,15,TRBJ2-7,TGTGCCAGCAGTTTGTCTCCGGGACAGGGAAACGAGCAGTACTTC,CASSLSPGQGNEQYF
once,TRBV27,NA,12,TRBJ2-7,TGTGCCAGCAGTAAGGGCCCCTACGAGCAGTACTTC,CASSKGPYEQYF
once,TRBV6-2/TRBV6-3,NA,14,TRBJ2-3,TGTGCCAGCAGTTTAGAGCAGGACACAGATACGCAGTATTTT,CASSLEQDTDTQYF
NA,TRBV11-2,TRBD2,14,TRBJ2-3,TGTGCCGGATTTCGGGAGGACGCCACAGATACGCAGTATTTT,CAGFREDATDTQYF
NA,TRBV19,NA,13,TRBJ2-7,TGTGCCAGCGGGGACGGATTGACCTACGAGCAGTACTTC,CASGDGLTYEQYF